The 26 T cell receptor beta chains in this list originate from one sample, sequenced in a study of blood T cell repertoires in COVID-19. The method was immunoSEQ multiplex PCR; TCRdb's version includes in-frame clones alone and lacks a portion of them. The sample gives fewer than 250,000 clones, 89% of which show up once; about 6.5% is in the top ten. Sequenced: peripheral blood. The source is a man aged 55 to 70 who had recovered from COVID-19.

This clone was observed a single time. This chain's CDR3 is CASSVDRPLTGELFF. The CDR3 bases are TGTGCCAGCAGCGTCGACAGACCACTTACCGGGGAGCTGTTTTTT. The chain links TRBV5-6 to TRBJ2-2; D perhaps matches TRBD1 (5 bases). This CDR3 is built from 15 residues. V was trimmed by 4 bases and J by 5 bases, leaving 15 bases between them. CDR1 and CDR2 (germline): SGHDT, YYEEEE.

The rearrangement links TRBV4-3 to TRBJ1-4, with 7 positions matching TRBD1. Looked up from germline, CDR1 is LGHNA and CDR2 is YSLEER. This CDR3 has 16 amino acids. With V trimmed by 0 bases and J by 7 bases, 8 bases remained unmatched. The CDR3 protein is CASSQDQAGGTEKLFF. The CDR3 bases are TGCGCCAGCAGCCAAGATCAGGCAGGGGGGACTGAAAAACTGTTTTTT.

There are a few counts of this clone. V and J are TRBV5-5 and TRBJ1-1; D ambiguous. CDR1 is SGHKS, CDR2 YYEKEE, per germline (reference sequence). Trimming shortened V by 4 bases and J by 2 bases, and 12 bases separated the two germline ends. The CDR3 extends over 14 amino acids. DNA for the CDR3: TGTGCCAGCAGCGCTGACATCCTAAACACTGAAGCTTTCTTT. This translates into CASSADILNTEAFF.

The CDR3 protein is CASSWTSGTPSSYNEQFF. CDR3 in DNA: TGTGCCAGCAGCTGGACTAGCGGGACCCCGAGCTCCTACAATGAGCAGTTCTTC. V gene TRBV5-5 combines with J gene TRBJ2-1, with TRBD2 identical over 12 bases. The CDR3 runs to 18 residues. The trim removed 3 bases at V and 0 bases at J, leaving 7 bases unmatched. The germline V gene has CDR1 SGHKS and CDR2 YYEKEE (reference sequence).

The chain combines TRBV5-6 with TRBJ1-2; 9 nucleotides line up with TRBD1. J gave up 3 bases and V 6 bases, and 6 bases lay outside the gene matches. Germline-derived CDR1 and CDR2 are SGHDT and YYEEEE. This CDR3 region has 14 residues. Here the CDR3 DNA reads TGTGCCAGCATAAGGGACAGGGTGGACTATGGCTACACCTTC. This translates into CASIRDRVDYGYTF.

The chain uses TRBV4-1 and TRBJ1-3; TRBD1 matches at 7 bases. This CDR3 region has 17 residues. J was trimmed by 0 bases and V by 4 bases; bases with no gene match: 9. Germline V lookup: CDR1 MGHRA, CDR2 YSYEKL. CDR3 in amino acids: CASSLPMAGGSGNTIYF. The DNA of the CDR3 is TGCGCCAGCAGCCTCCCCATGGCAGGGGGCTCTGGAAACACCATATATTTT.

The chain combines TRBV6-2 or TRBV6-3 with TRBJ1-1, with TRBD1 as a possible D gene (6 bases). Trimming removed 2 bases at V and 0 bases at J, with 7 bases between. The CDR3 runs to 14 residues. Germline lookup yields CDR1 MNHEY and CDR2 SVGEGT. This chain's CDR3 is CASSYGQMNTEAFF. The CDR3 DNA reads as TGTGCCAGCAGTTACGGACAGATGAACACTGAAGCTTTCTTT.

V gene TRBV25-1 combines with J gene TRBJ2-1; tentatively, D is TRBD1 (5 bases). The CDR3 loop spans 14 amino acids. Trimming shortened V by 9 bases and J by 0 bases, and 12 bases separated the two germline ends. CDR1 and CDR2 (germline): MGHDK, SYGVNS. The CDR3 here is CASESRVSYNEQFF. Here the CDR3 DNA reads TGTGCCAGTGAGAGCAGGGTCTCCTACAATGAGCAGTTCTTC.

This clone was recorded a few times. The chain is built from TRBV20-1 and TRBJ1-1, with a possible D match to TRBD1 (6 bases). The CDR3 is 13 residues long. Between the trimmed V and J ends, which lost 3 bases and 1 base, there was a span of 9 bases. Germline CDR1 is DFQATT and CDR2 is SNEGSKA (reference sequence). In nucleotides, the CDR3 is TGCAGTGCTAGTTGGACAGAGAACACTGAAGCTTTCTTT. Its protein product is CSASWTENTEAFF.

The chain recombines TRBV18 with TRBJ2-7; TRBD2 aligns across 12 bases. The CDR3 runs 16 residues. Germline CDR1 KGHSH, CDR2 LQKENI. With 6 bases clipped from V and 3 bases from J, the junction kept 9 bases outside the gene matches. CDR3 sequence: CASSPELAGGGYEQYF. DNA of the CDR3: TGTGCCAGCTCGCCAGAACTAGCGGGAGGTGGCTACGAGCAGTACTTC.

The chain employs TRBV19 and TRBJ1-4, with TRBD1 matching over 7 bases. The germline V gene encodes CDR1 LNHDA and CDR2 SQIVND (reference sequence). The CDR3 has 16 amino acids. With 8 bases clipped from V and 0 bases from J, the junction kept 9 bases outside the gene matches. The CDR3 loop is CASSRDRASTNEKLFF. DNA for the CDR3: TGTGCCAGTTCTCGGGACAGAGCCTCAACTAATGAAAAACTGTTTTTT.

A few counts support this clone. V usage is TRBV7-9 and J usage is TRBJ2-3; the match to TRBD2 covers 12 bases. Germline loops: CDR1 SEHNR, CDR2 FQNEAQ (reference sequence). The CDR3 runs to 18 residues. Trimming cost V 5 bases and J 0 bases; bases outside gene matches: 9. CDR3 residues: CASSPTSGGHTSTDTQYF. The DNA for the CDR3 is TGTGCCAGCAGCCCGACTAGCGGGGGACACACTAGCACAGATACGCAGTATTTT.

The genes are TRBV7-9 and TRBJ2-5; tentatively, D is TRBD2 (6 bases). CDR3 length: 16 amino acids. Deletions cut 4 bases from V and 5 bases from J, with 20 bases between. Per germline, CDR1 SEHNR and CDR2 FQNEAQ (reference sequence). This CDR3 reads CASSSLNRRERETQYF. DNA for the CDR3: TGTGCCAGCAGCTCGCTAAACCGGAGGGAAAGGGAGACCCAGTACTTC.

This chain links TRBV27 with TRBJ1-1; 9 bases are a match to TRBD1. Germline V gives CDR1 MNHEY, CDR2 SMNVEV (reference sequence). This CDR3 comprises 16 residues. Trimming cost V 4 bases and J 2 bases; bases outside gene matches: 8. CDR3 residues: CASSSHPGQGNTEAFF. CDR3 DNA: TGTGCCAGCAGTTCCCATCCGGGACAGGGTAACACTGAAGCTTTCTTT.

V is TRBV12-3 or TRBV12-4 and J is TRBJ1-2; no reliable D call. V was cut by 6 bases and J by 4 bases, with 12 bases left in between. This CDR3 is built from 13 residues. For the CDR3, the DNA is TGTGCCAGCAGAGCAGCCGGGTCCTATGGCTACACCTTC. Its translation: CASRAAGSYGYTF.

The sample holds one count of this clone. The V gene is TRBV18, the J gene TRBJ2-7; TRBD2 is a possible D gene (6 bases). From germline, CDR1 is KGHSH and CDR2 LQKENI. CDR3 length: 14 amino acids. Trimming took off 5 bases at V and 4 bases at J, with 15 bases between the two ends. The CDR3 sequence: CASSSSGLQYEQYF. CDR3 bases: TGTGCCAGCTCATCCTCGGGACTCCAATACGAGCAGTACTTC.

The CDR3 protein is CASSRGGLVYNEQFF. The CDR3 DNA follows: TGTGCCAGCAGTAGAGGGGGACTAGTATACAATGAGCAGTTCTTC. This sequence joins TRBV6-2 or TRBV6-3 and TRBJ2-1; 8 bases line up with TRBD2. Germline V lookup: CDR1 MNHEY, CDR2 SVGEGT. Trimming took 5 bases from V and 4 from J; bases not matched to a gene: 7. This CDR3 has 15 residues.

The V gene is TRBV2, the J gene TRBJ2-1; D may be TRBD2 (6 bases). The CDR3 covers 12 residues. Germline V lookup: CDR1 SNHLY, CDR2 FYNNEI. Trimming left V 9 bases short and J 8 bases short, with 14 bases between. In nucleotides, the CDR3 is TGTGCCAGTTCCCCTGGGGGGTATGAGCAGTTCTTC. Translated: CASSPGGYEQFF.

The rearrangement links TRBV19 to TRBJ2-2; the D gene is possibly TRBD1 (5 bases). Germline V gene sequence: CDR1 LNHDA, CDR2 SQIVND (reference sequence). The CDR3 contains 16 residues. The V end was cut by 7 bases, the J end by 1 base, with 16 bases between. The CDR3 loop is CASTDGAQLNTGELFF. CDR3 nucleotide sequence: TGTGCCAGTACCGATGGGGCCCAGTTGAACACCGGGGAGCTGTTTTTT. Complete variable domain (other parts from reference TRBV19 and TRBJ2-2): DGGITQSPKYLFRKEGQNVTLSCEQNLNHDAMYWYRQDPGQGLRLIYYSQIVNDFQKGDIAEGYSVSREKKESFPLTVTSAQKNPTAFYLCASTDGAQLNTGELFFGEGSRLTVL.

The CDR3, as DNA: TGTGCCAGCTCCCGGGACATTGATAATTCACCCCTCCACTTT. This encodes CASSRDIDNSPLHF. This chain connects TRBV7-9 to TRBJ1-6, with a possible D match to TRBD1 (6 bases). V lost 8 bases and J lost 5, with 13 bases in between. There are 14 residues in the CDR3. In germline, CDR1 is SEHNR, CDR2 FQNEAQ (reference sequence).

The chain has TRBV11-2 and TRBJ1-1; D perhaps matches TRBD1 (5 bases). Trimming pared 1 base from V and 6 bases from J, leaving 15 bases between. Germline V gives CDR1 SGHAT, CDR2 FQNNGV. This CDR3 contains 15 residues. CDR3 sequence reads: CASSLGVGVQPEAFF. CDR3 in DNA: TGTGCCAGCAGCTTAGGGGTAGGGGTACAGCCTGAAGCTTTCTTT.

The gene calls are TRBV18 and TRBJ2-5; a weak D match, TRBD1 (6 bases). Deletions cut 0 bases from V and 0 bases from J, with 14 bases between. The CDR3 length is 17 residues. Per germline, CDR1 KGHSH and CDR2 LQKENI. The CDR3 region has the DNA TGTGCCAGCTCACCACCGACCCTAAGGGGGTACCAAGAGACCCAGTACTTC. Translated: CASSPPTLRGYQETQYF.

This chain joins TRBV7-2 and TRBJ1-6, with D possibly being TRBD1 (5 bases). Trimming cost V 6 bases and J 6 bases, with 15 bases left between them. Germline loops: CDR1 SGHTA, CDR2 FQGNSA. This CDR3 region has 15 residues. For the CDR3, the DNA is TGTGCCAGCAGGCCCCCGGGGGACGCTAATTCACCCCTCCACTTT. Encoded protein: CASRPPGDANSPLHF.

In this sample, this clone turned up once. This chain joins TRBV15 and TRBJ2-3; 7 nucleotides line up with TRBD2. Germline loops: CDR1 LNHNV, CDR2 YYDKDF (reference sequence). V dropped 0 bases and J dropped 6; count of bases not matched to a gene: 9. There are 16 residues in the CDR3. The CDR3 region has the DNA TGTGCCACCAGCAGAGATCTGGCGGGAGTGGGGGATACGCAGTATTTT. Protein sequence: CATSRDLAGVGDTQYF.

The gene calls are TRBV3-1 (or the pseudogene TRBV3-2) and TRBJ2-6; 7 bases map to TRBD1. The V gene's germline CDR1 is LGHDT and CDR2 YNNKEL (reference sequence). Losses at the gene ends were 4 bases for V and 2 bases for J; bases not matched to a gene: 8. The CDR3 is 17 amino acids. DNA for the CDR3: TGTGCCAGCAGCCCTACAGGGGCCTTAACTGGGGCCAACGTCCTGACTTTC. Amino acids: CASSPTGALTGANVLTF.

The V and J genes are TRBV18 and TRBJ2-2, with 8 nucleotides matching TRBD1. Per the germline V gene, CDR1 is KGHSH and CDR2 is LQKENI. Trimming cost V 6 bases and J 1 base; bases outside gene matches: 10. The CDR3 extends over 17 amino acids. For the CDR3, the DNA is TGTGCCAGCTCTCTCTCGCCGGGACAGGAGAACACCGGGGAGCTGTTTTTT. The encoded protein is CASSLSPGQENTGELFF.